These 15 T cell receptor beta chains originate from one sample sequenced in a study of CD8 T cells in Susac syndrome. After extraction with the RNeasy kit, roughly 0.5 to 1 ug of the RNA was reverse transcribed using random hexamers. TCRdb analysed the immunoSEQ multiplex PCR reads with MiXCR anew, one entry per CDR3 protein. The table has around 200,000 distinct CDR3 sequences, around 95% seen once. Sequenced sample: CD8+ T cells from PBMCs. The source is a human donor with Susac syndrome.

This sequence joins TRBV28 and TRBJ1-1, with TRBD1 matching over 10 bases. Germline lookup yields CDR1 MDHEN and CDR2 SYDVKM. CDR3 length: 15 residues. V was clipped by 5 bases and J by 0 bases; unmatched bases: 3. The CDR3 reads CASSGQGEMNTEAFF. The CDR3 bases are TGTGCCAGCAGTGGACAGGGGGAGATGAACACTGAAGCTTTCTTT.

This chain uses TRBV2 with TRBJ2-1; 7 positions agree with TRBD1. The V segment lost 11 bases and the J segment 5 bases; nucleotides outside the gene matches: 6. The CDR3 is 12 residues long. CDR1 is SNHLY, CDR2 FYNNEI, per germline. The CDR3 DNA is TGTGCCTGCGACAGGGAAAACAATGAGCAGTTCTTC. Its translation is CACDRENNEQFF. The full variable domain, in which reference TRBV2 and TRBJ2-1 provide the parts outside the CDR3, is EPEVTQTPSHQVTQMGQEVILRCVPISNHLYFYWYRQILGQKVEFLVSFYNNEISEKSEIFDDQFSVERPDGSNFTLKIRSTKLEDSAMYFCACDRENNEQFFGPGTRLTVL.

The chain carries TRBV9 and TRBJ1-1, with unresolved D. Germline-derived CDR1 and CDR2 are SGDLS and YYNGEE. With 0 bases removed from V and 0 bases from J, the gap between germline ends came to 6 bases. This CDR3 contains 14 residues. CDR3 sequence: CASSVDYMNTEAFF. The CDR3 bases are TGTGCCAGCAGCGTAGACTACATGAACACTGAAGCTTTCTTT.

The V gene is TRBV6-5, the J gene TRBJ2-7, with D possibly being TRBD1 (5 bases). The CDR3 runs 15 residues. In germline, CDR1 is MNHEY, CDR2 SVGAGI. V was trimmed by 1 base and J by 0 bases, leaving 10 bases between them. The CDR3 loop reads CASSYFSGPSYEQYF. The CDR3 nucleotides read TGTGCCAGCAGTTACTTTTCAGGGCCCTCCTACGAGCAGTACTTC.

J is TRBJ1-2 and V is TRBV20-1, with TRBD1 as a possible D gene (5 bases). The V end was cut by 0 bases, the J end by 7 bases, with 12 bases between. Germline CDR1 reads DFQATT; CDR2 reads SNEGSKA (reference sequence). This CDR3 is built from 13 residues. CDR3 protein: CSARDDDSGGYTF. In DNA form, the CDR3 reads TGCAGTGCTAGAGATGATGACAGCGGTGGCTACACCTTC.

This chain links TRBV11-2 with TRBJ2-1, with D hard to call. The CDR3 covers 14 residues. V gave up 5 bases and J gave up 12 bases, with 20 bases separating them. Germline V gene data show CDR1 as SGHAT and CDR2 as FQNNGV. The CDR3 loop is CASSRPMVDWVQFF. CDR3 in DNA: TGTGCCAGCAGCCGCCCGATGGTCGATTGGGTGCAGTTCTTC.

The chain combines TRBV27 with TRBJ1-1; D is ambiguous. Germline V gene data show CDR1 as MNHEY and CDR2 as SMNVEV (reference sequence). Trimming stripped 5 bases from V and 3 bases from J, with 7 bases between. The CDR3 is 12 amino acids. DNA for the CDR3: TGTGCCAGCAGTAACGGGTACACTGAAGCTTTCTTT. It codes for CASSNGYTEAFF.

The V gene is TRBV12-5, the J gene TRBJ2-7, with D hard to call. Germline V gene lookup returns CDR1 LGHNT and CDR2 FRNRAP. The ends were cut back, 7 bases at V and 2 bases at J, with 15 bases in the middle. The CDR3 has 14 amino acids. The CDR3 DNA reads TGTGCTAGTGCACACAATTACCACCCCTACGAGCAGTACTTC. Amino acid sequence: CASAHNYHPYEQYF.

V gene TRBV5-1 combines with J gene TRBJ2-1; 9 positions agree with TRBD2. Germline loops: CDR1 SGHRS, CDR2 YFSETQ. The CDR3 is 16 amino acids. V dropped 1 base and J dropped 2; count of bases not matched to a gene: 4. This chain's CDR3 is CASSLWREGPYNEQFF. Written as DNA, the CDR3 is TGCGCCAGCAGCTTGTGGCGGGAGGGCCCCTACAATGAGCAGTTCTTC.

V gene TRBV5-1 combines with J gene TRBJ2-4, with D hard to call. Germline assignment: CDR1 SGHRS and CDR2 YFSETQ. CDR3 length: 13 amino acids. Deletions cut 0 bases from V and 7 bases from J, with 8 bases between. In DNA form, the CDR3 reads TGCGCCAGCAGCTTGGAAAGGTGGAACATTCAGTACTTC. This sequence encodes CASSLERWNIQYF.

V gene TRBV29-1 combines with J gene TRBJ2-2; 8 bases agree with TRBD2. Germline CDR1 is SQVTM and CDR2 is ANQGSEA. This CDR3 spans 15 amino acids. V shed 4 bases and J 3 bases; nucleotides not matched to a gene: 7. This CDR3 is CSVGNSGTDTGELFF. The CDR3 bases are TGCAGCGTTGGGAATAGCGGGACGGACACCGGGGAGCTGTTTTTT.

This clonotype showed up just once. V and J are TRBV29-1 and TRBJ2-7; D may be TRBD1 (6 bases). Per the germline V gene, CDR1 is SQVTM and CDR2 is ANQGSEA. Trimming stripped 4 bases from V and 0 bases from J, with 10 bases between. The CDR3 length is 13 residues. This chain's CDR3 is CSVGTGRSYEQYF. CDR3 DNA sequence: TGCAGCGTTGGTACAGGGCGCTCCTACGAGCAGTACTTC.

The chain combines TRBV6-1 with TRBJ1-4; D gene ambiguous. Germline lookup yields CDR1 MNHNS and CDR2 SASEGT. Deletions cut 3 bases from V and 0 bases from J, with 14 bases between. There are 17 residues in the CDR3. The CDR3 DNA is TGTGCCAGCAGTGAGGTCTTTATCGGCTCAACTAATGAAAAACTGTTTTTT. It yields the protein CASSEVFIGSTNEKLFF.

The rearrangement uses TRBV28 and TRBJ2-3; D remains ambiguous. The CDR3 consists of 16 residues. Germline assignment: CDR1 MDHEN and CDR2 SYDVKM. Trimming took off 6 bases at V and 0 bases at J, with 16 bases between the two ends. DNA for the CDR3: TGTGCCAGCAGCTCCAGACATCGTGCTAGCACAGATACGCAGTATTTT. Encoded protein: CASSSRHRASTDTQYF.

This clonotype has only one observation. As DNA, the CDR3 is TGTGCCCCTCGTGGACAGCTTACTCTGAACACTGAAGCTTTCTTT. Its protein product is CAPRGQLTLNTEAFF. The chain is built from TRBV30 and TRBJ1-1; weak D call: TRBD1 (6 bases). V was trimmed by 8 bases and J by 0 bases, leaving 19 bases between them. The germline CDR1 and CDR2 sequences are GTSNPN and SVGIG (reference sequence). The CDR3 length is 15 residues.